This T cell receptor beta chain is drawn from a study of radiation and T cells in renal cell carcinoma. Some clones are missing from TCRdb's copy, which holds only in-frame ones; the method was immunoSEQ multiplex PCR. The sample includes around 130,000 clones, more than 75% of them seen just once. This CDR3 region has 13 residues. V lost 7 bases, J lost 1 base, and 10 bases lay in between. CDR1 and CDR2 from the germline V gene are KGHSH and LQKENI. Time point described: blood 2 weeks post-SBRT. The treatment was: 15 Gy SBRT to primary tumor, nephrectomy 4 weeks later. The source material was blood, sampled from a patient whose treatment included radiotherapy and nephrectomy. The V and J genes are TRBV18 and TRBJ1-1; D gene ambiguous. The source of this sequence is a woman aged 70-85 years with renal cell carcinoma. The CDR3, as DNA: TGTGCCAGCTGGACCGACGGGAACACTGAAGCTTTCTTT. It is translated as CASWTDGNTEAFF.